This TCR beta chain was documented in a study of blood T cell repertoires in COVID-19. The wider study: From T cells, B-cell-depleted T cells, or PBMCs came the material, which was cDNA or gDNA.

CDR1 is LNHDA and CDR2 is SQIVND in the germline V gene (reference sequence). The CDR3 spans 14 residues. The ends were cut back, 10 bases at V and 0 bases at J, with 16 bases in the middle. In the original analysis: Amplification of reference gene primers provided the estimated nucleated cell counts. The table came from immunoSEQ multiplex PCR; TCRdb's copy has only in-frame clones and leaves some out. V, J and clone size were drawn from that table, and D and trimming were deduced from the DNA. The repertoire holds 88,000 or so clones, with 81% as singletons. The clonotype was recovered from a man aged 60 to 69 with acute or convalescent COVID-19. The source material was peripheral blood. The genes are TRBV19 and TRBJ2-7; D perhaps matches TRBD1 (6 bases). CDR3 in DNA: TGTGCCACCGTGAGTGCAGGGGACTCCTACGAGCAGTACTTC. It codes for CATVSAGDSYEQYF. The whole variable domain, remainder taken from reference TRBV19 and TRBJ2-7, is DGGITQSPKYLFRKEGQNVTLSCEQNLNHDAMYWYRQDPGQGLRLIYYSQIVNDFQKGDIAEGYSVSREKKESFPLTVTSAQKNPTAFYLCATVSAGDSYEQYFGPGTRLTVT.